Shown below are 26 T cell receptor beta chains from a single sample sequenced in a study of blood T cell repertoires in COVID-19. Only in-frame clones appear in the TCRdb table, and some are missing; sequencing was by immunoSEQ multiplex PCR. The sample has nearly 300,000 clones, 65% to 85% seen once. The specimen sequenced was peripheral blood. The origin of the receptors is a human donor with COVID-19, enrolled during active disease. The donor label of this sample is uncertain.

The chain is built from TRBV16 and TRBJ1-4; no firm D call. The germline V gene has CDR1 KGHSY and CDR2 FQNENV. V lost 3 bases and J lost 8, with 13 bases in between. The CDR3 is made up of 14 amino acids. CDR3 sequence (DNA): TGTGCCAGCAGCCATCAGGCCTCTGGGGAAAAACTGTTTTTT. This gives the protein CASSHQASGEKLFF.

This sequence joins TRBV5-1 and TRBJ2-7; D perhaps matches TRBD1 (6 bases). The germline gives CDR1 SGHRS, CDR2 YFSETQ. The CDR3 is 17 residues long. V was pared by 0 bases and J by 0 bases, with 16 bases between. CDR3 in DNA: TGCGCCAGCAGCTTGGGAGGGGGTATAGGCAGCTCCTACGAGCAGTACTTC. This codes for CASSLGGGIGSSYEQYF.

The chain recombines TRBV19 with TRBJ2-5; 15 bases match TRBD2. Per germline, CDR1 LNHDA and CDR2 SQIVND (reference sequence). CDR3 length: 15 amino acids. Germline trimming cut 7 bases from V and 5 bases from J; bases unmatched to any gene: 5. Here the CDR3 reads CASTLGLAGGETQYF. In DNA form, the CDR3 reads TGTGCCAGTACCCTGGGACTAGCGGGAGGCGAGACCCAGTACTTC.

This chain connects TRBV28 to TRBJ2-1; perhaps TRBD1 as D (6 bases). The CDR3 extends over 14 amino acids. CDR1 MDHEN and CDR2 SYDVKM come from the germline V gene. V was pared by 3 bases and J by 1 base, with 7 bases between. Here the CDR3 reads CASSFQGSYNEQFF. The CDR3 DNA follows: TGTGCCAGCAGTTTTCAGGGGTCCTACAATGAGCAGTTCTTC.

The genes are TRBV5-1 and TRBJ1-2, with a tentative D call TRBD1 (6 bases). V was shortened by 2 bases and J by 3 bases, with 14 bases between the two germline ends. Germline V CDR1 and CDR2: SGHRS, YFSETQ. The CDR3 length is 15 residues. This CDR3 reads CASSLGGAQDYGYTF. The CDR3 nucleotides read TGCGCCAGCAGCTTAGGGGGGGCGCAGGACTATGGCTACACCTTC.

The chain links TRBV7-9 to TRBJ1-1; 11 bases are shared with TRBD1. The CDR3 is 16 residues long. The V gene end was trimmed by 5 bases and the J gene end by 2 bases; junction bases not matched to a gene: 7. Germline lookup yields CDR1 SEHNR and CDR2 FQNEAQ (reference sequence). The CDR3 nucleotides read TGTGCCAGCAGCGAGCGGACAGGGGGCGAAAACACTGAAGCTTTCTTT. Translated, it gives CASSERTGGENTEAFF.

The CDR3 spells CASSRTQGNQPQHF. As DNA, the CDR3 is TGTGCCAGCTCACGTACACAGGGTAATCAGCCCCAGCATTTT. J is TRBJ1-5 and V is TRBV18; tentative D call: TRBD1 (6 bases). With 4 bases removed from V and 4 bases from J, the gap between germline ends came to 11 bases. The CDR3 is made up of 14 amino acids. Germline V gene data show CDR1 as KGHSH and CDR2 as LQKENI.

The chain has TRBV20-1 and TRBJ2-1, with D maybe TRBD1 (5 bases). The CDR3 contains 11 residues. The V gene's germline CDR1 is DFQATT and CDR2 SNEGSKA (reference sequence). With 5 bases removed from V and 9 bases from J, the gap between germline ends came to 11 bases. Here the CDR3 reads CSARIRGEQFF. The DNA for the CDR3 is TGCAGTGCTCGGATAAGGGGTGAGCAGTTCTTC.

This clone was counted a few times. The V and J genes are TRBV28 and TRBJ2-7, with D possibly TRBD2 on 5 matching bases. The germline V gene has CDR1 MDHEN and CDR2 SYDVKM. V was cut by 5 bases and J by 2 bases, with 22 bases left in between. The CDR3 loop spans 17 amino acids. CDR3 nucleotide sequence: TGTGCCAGCAGTAGCGGACTCACACGTACTCCCACCTACGAGCAGTACTTC. Translated: CASSSGLTRTPTYEQYF.

This clone occurred a few times. The V call is TRBV3-1 (or the pseudogene TRBV3-2), the J call TRBJ2-2; TRBD2 aligns across 10 bases. This CDR3 has 16 amino acids. Germline assignment: CDR1 LGHDT and CDR2 YNNKEL (reference sequence). With V trimmed by 1 base and J by 6 bases, 5 bases remained unmatched. The CDR3 spells CASSQGPSGRPGELFF. CDR3 DNA sequence: TGTGCCAGCAGCCAAGGCCCTAGCGGGAGACCCGGGGAGCTGTTTTTT.

This rearrangement joins TRBV7-9 to TRBJ1-1; D is undetermined. Trimming stripped 1 base from V and 0 bases from J, with 9 bases between. Germline-derived CDR1 and CDR2 are SEHNR and FQNEAQ (reference sequence). This CDR3 comprises 15 residues. The chain's CDR3 is CASSLVETMNTEAFF. The CDR3 coding sequence is TGTGCCAGCAGCTTAGTCGAGACTATGAACACTGAAGCTTTCTTT.

V is TRBV5-1 and J is TRBJ2-3, with D maybe TRBD2 (5 bases). V was shortened by 4 bases and J by 1 base, with 16 bases between the two germline ends. Germline CDR1 and CDR2: SGHRS and YFSETQ. The CDR3 loop spans 16 amino acids. The CDR3 loop is CASSAFEGVGTDTQYF. CDR3 DNA sequence: TGCGCCAGCAGCGCCTTCGAGGGAGTCGGCACAGATACGCAGTATTTT. The whole variable domain, remainder taken from reference TRBV5-1 and TRBJ2-3, is KAGVTQTPRYLIKTRGQQVTLSCSPISGHRSVSWYQQTPGQGLQFLFEYFSETQRNKGNFPGRFSGRQFSNSRSEMNVSTLELGDSALYLCASSAFEGVGTDTQYFGPGTRLTVL.

The chain couples TRBV28 to TRBJ1-5; the match to TRBD1 covers 9 bases. The CDR3 is made up of 16 amino acids. CDR1 and CDR2 (germline): MDHEN, SYDVKM. Trimming at V came to 6 bases and at J to 4 bases, leaving 10 bases not matched to a gene. The CDR3 DNA follows: TGTGCCAGCAGGGACCTGGACAGGGGCCCTAATCAGCCCCAGCATTTT. Its translation: CASRDLDRGPNQPQHF. Filled out from reference TRBV28 and TRBJ1-5, the complete variable domain reads DVKVTQSSRYLVKRTGEKVFLECVQDMDHENMFWYRQDPGLGLRLIYFSYDVKMKEKGDIPEGYSVSREKKERFSLILESASTNQTSMYLCASRDLDRGPNQPQHFGDGTRLSIL.

The chain joins TRBV28 to TRBJ1-2, with no clear D. The V and J ends lost 6 bases and 4 bases respectively, with 21 bases between them. The CDR3 extends over 16 amino acids. The germline CDR1 and CDR2 sequences are MDHEN and SYDVKM. CDR3: CASSLVISRSPYGYTF. The CDR3 nucleotides are TGTGCCAGCAGCCTAGTAATTTCCAGATCCCCCTATGGCTACACCTTC.

This chain links TRBV5-1 with TRBJ2-7; 12 bases fit TRBD2. CDR1 SGHRS and CDR2 YFSETQ come from the germline V gene. The V and J ends lost 4 bases and 7 bases, in that order; junction bases with no gene match: 21. The CDR3 totals 19 residues. CDR3: CASSDPTSGSVRGAKEQYF. CDR3 DNA: TGCGCCAGCAGCGACCCGACTAGCGGGAGCGTTCGTGGAGCGAAGGAGCAGTACTTC.

The chain joins TRBV5-1 to TRBJ1-3; 7 bases line up with TRBD1. Germline CDR1 is SGHRS and CDR2 is YFSETQ. There are 15 residues in the CDR3. V lost 4 bases to trimming and J lost 3 bases; unmatched junction nucleotides: 7. In nucleotides, the CDR3 is TGCGCCAGCAGCCCGCGGACAGGTGGTGGAAACACCATATATTTT. Encoded protein: CASSPRTGGGNTIYF.

The J gene is TRBJ2-7, the V gene TRBV11-3; 11 positions agree with TRBD1. The CDR3 has 15 amino acids. CDR1 SGHNT and CDR2 YENEEA come from the germline V gene. V lost 5 bases to trimming and J lost 5 bases; unmatched junction nucleotides: 8. Written as DNA, the CDR3 is TGTGCCAGCAGCAAGGGGGACAGGGGGTTTGACGAGCAGTACTTC. Its translation is CASSKGDRGFDEQYF.

This clone was recorded only once. J is TRBJ2-1 and V is TRBV18; D perhaps matches TRBD1 (5 bases). This CDR3 has 14 residues. Germline V gives CDR1 KGHSH, CDR2 LQKENI. Trimming pared 2 bases from V and 6 bases from J, leaving 11 bases between. DNA of the CDR3: TGTGCCAGCTCACCAGCCGGACATAGCAATGAGCAGTTCTTC. This codes for CASSPAGHSNEQFF.

Written as DNA, the CDR3 is TGCGCCAGCAGCTTGAGGCGGGGAATAGCGACCCGGTTGGGAAATGAGCAGTTCTTC. Protein product: CASSLRRGIATRLGNEQFF. The V gene is TRBV5-1, the J gene TRBJ2-1; weak D call: TRBD2 (6 bases). Germline V gene data show CDR1 as SGHRS and CDR2 as YFSETQ. V was cut by 1 base and J by 7 bases, with 27 bases left in between. The CDR3 runs to 19 residues.

CDR3 sequence (DNA): TGTGCCAGCAGCGTAGCTAGGGGTGGCTCTGGAAACACCATATATTTT. Translating gives CASSVARGGSGNTIYF. This chain links TRBV9 with TRBJ1-3; maybe TRBD1 (5 bases). The germline V gene has CDR1 SGDLS and CDR2 YYNGEE. V dropped 0 bases and J dropped 0 bases, with 10 bases sitting between them. The CDR3 has 16 amino acids.

V and J are TRBV24-1 and TRBJ2-3, with no clear D. Germline V gene sequence: CDR1 KGHDR, CDR2 SFDVKD. This CDR3 has 14 amino acids. V was clipped by 5 bases and J by 3 bases, with 11 bases between them. The CDR3 reads CATSGTVPTDTQYF. CDR3 nucleotides: TGTGCCACCAGTGGTACAGTACCTACAGATACGCAGTATTTT.

The rearrangement uses TRBV19 and TRBJ2-5, with a possible D match to TRBD1 (6 bases). V lost 1 base and J lost 2, with 14 bases in between. Germline CDR1 is LNHDA and CDR2 is SQIVND (reference sequence). The CDR3 extends over 16 amino acids. The CDR3 protein is CASSIGQAPGQETQYF. In DNA, the CDR3 is TGTGCCAGTAGTATAGGACAGGCGCCCGGGCAAGAGACCCAGTACTTC.

The chain joins TRBV4-1 to TRBJ2-4, with TRBD1 matching 7 bases. The CDR3 consists of 12 residues. The trim removed 2 bases at V and 10 bases at J, leaving 2 bases unmatched. Germline-derived CDR1 and CDR2 are MGHRA and YSYEKL. CDR3 in DNA: TGCGCCAGCAGCCAAACAGGGGATATTCAGTACTTC. Its protein is CASSQTGDIQYF.

Comment on this clone: Other nucleotide sequences in the sample specify the same CDR3. The chain couples TRBV28 to TRBJ1-2; D remains ambiguous. V dropped 5 bases and J dropped 0 bases, with 7 bases sitting between them. CDR1 and CDR2 from the germline V gene are MDHEN and SYDVKM. There are 13 residues in the CDR3. Here the CDR3 reads CASSPLSNYGYTF. The CDR3 DNA is TGTGCCAGCAGTCCCTTATCTAACTATGGCTACACCTTC.

This clone was detected only once. The chain carries TRBV10-3 and TRBJ1-1; TRBD1 agrees at 8 bases. Germline V CDR1 and CDR2: ENHRY, SYGVKD. The ends lost 5 bases at V and 1 base at J; junction bases unmatched: 3. The CDR3 is 14 amino acids. The CDR3 is CAISYDRGNTEAFF. CDR3 nucleotide sequence: TGTGCCATCAGTTATGACAGGGGGAACACTGAAGCTTTCTTT.

The V and J genes are TRBV9 and TRBJ2-3, with no clear D. V was pared by 2 bases and J by 1 base, with 8 bases between. The CDR3 length is 14 residues. Germline loops: CDR1 SGDLS, CDR2 YYNGEE. The CDR3 here is CASSVLSGTDTQYF. In nucleotides, the CDR3 is TGTGCCAGCAGCGTTTTGTCTGGCACAGATACGCAGTATTTT.